This TCR beta chain was recovered during a study of cytomegalovirus exposure and HLA in healthy donors. Germline values: CDR1 MGHRA, CDR2 YSYEKL. Losses at the gene ends were 1 base for V and 4 bases for J; bases not matched to a gene: 6. The length of the CDR3 is 15 residues. Vbeta (60) and Jbeta (13) primers were used in the PCR. TCRdb's copy holds only in-frame clones and misses some; the assay was immunoSEQ multiplex PCR. The sample carries about 140,000 clones, 70% to 85% recorded once. This clone was counted only a few times. Antigen: not known. Overall study results and limits: A missense DCLRE1C variant was associated with V- and J-gene trimming of TCR beta chains in a later analysis, and an independent cohort replicated the association. Common viral pathogens (according to a later analysis) appeared linked to several of the most significant clusters. At a 0.05 false discovery rate, a later analysis found over 15,000 TCR beta sequences to be associated with HLA alleles. In vitro checks showed that a few CMV-associated chains really do target CMV antigens.

The TCR sequence derives from a woman aged 60-75 years in good health and CMV-seropositive. The material sequenced was PBMCs. The rearrangement links TRBV4-1 to TRBJ1-1; TRBD1 aligns across 7 bases. CDR3 coding DNA: TGCGCCAGCAGCCAAGCCCCGCAGGGGGTCACTGAAGCTTTCTTT. It is translated as CASSQAPQGVTEAFF.